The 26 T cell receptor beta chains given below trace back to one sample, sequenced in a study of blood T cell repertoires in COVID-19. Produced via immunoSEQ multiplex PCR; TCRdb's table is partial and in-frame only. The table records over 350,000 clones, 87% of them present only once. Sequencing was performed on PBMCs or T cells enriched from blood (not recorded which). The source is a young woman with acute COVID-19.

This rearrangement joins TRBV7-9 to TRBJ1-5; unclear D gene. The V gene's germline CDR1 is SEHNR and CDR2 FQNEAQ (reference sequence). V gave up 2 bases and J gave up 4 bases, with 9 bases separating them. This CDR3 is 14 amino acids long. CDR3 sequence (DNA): TGTGCCAGCAGCTTACGAGAGGGAAATCAGCCCCAGCATTTT. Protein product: CASSLREGNQPQHF. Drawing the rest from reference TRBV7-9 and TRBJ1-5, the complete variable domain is DTGVSQNPRHKITKRGQNVTFRCDPISEHNRLYWYRQTLGQGPEFLTYFQNEAQLEKSRLLSDRFSAERPKGSFSTLEIQRTEQGDSAMYLCASSLREGNQPQHFGDGTRLSIL.

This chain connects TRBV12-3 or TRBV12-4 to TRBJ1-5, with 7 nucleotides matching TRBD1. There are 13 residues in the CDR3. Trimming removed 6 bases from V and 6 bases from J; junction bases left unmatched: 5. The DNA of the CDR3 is TGTGCCAGCAGACTAGACAGGGCTCAGCCCCAGCATTTT. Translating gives CASRLDRAQPQHF.

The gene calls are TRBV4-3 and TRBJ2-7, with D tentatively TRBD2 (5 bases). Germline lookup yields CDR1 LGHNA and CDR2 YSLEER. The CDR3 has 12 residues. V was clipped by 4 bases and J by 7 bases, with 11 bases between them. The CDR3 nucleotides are TGCGCCAGCAGCCCCACCGGCGGGGAGCAGTACTTC. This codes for CASSPTGGEQYF.

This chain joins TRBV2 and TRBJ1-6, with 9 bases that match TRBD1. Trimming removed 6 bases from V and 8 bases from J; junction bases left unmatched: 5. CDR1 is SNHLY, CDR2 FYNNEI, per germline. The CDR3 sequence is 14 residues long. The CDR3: CASRPQGAYSPLHF. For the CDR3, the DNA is TGTGCCAGCAGACCACAGGGGGCATATTCACCCCTCCACTTT.

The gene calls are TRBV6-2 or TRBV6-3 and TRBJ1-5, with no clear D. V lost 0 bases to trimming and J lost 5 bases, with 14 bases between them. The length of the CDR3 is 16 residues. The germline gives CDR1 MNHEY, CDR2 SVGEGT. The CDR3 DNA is TGTGCCAGCAGTTACTCGGCACAGAAAGTAGATCAGCCCCAGCATTTT. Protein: CASSYSAQKVDQPQHF.

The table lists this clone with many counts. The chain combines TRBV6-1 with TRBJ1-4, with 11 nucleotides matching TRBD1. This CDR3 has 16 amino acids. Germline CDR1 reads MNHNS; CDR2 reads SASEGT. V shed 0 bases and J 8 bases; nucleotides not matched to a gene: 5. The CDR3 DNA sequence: TGTGCCAGCAGTGAAGCCTTAGGGACAGGGGGGGAAAAACTGTTTTTT. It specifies CASSEALGTGGEKLFF.

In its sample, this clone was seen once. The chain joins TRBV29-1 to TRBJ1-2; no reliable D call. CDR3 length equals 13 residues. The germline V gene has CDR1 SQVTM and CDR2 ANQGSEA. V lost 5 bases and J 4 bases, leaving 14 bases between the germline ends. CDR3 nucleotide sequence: TGCAGCGTTTTCCAAAGCTCCTTCTATGGCTACACCTTC. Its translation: CSVFQSSFYGYTF.

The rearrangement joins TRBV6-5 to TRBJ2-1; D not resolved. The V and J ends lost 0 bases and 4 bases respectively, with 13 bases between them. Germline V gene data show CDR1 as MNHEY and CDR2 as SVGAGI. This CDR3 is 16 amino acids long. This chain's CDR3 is CASSYSEYEVYNEQFF. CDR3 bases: TGTGCCAGCAGTTACTCGGAGTACGAGGTGTACAATGAGCAGTTCTTC.

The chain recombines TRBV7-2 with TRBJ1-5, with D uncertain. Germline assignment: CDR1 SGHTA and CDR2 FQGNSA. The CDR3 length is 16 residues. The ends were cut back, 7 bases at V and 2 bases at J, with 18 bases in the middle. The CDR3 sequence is CASTLSGVGGNQPQHF. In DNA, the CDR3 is TGTGCCAGCACCCTATCCGGGGTTGGTGGCAATCAGCCCCAGCATTTT.

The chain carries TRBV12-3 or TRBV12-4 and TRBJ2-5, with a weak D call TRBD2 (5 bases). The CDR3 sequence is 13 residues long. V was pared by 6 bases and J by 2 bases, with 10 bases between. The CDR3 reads CASSTRVQETQYF. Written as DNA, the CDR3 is TGTGCCAGCAGCACTAGGGTTCAAGAGACCCAGTACTTC.

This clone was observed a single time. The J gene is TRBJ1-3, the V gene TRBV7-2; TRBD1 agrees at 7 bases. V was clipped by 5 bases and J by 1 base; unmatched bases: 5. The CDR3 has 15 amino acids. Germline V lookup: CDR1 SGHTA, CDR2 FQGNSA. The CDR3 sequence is CASSPGTASGNTIYF. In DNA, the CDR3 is TGTGCCAGCAGCCCCGGGACAGCGTCTGGAAACACCATATATTTT.

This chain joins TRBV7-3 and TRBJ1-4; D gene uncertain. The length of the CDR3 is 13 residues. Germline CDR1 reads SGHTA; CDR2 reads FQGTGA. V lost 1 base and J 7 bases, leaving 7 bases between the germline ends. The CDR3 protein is CASSLIPGEKLFF. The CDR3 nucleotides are TGTGCCAGCAGCTTAATACCGGGTGAAAAACTGTTTTTT.

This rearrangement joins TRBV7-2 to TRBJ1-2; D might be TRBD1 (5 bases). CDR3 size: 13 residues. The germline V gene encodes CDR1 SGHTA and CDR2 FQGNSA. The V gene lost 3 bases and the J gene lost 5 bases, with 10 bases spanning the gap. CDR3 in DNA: TGTGCCAGCAGCTTGGACCAGGGATATGGCTACACCTTC. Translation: CASSLDQGYGYTF.

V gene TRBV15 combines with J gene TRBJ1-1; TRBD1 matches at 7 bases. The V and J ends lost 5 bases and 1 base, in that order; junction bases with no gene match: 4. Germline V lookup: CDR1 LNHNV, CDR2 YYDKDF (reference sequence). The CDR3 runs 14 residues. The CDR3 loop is CATSERQGNTEAFF. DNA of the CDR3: TGTGCCACCAGCGAGCGACAGGGGAACACTGAAGCTTTCTTT.

CDR3 amino acids: CASSGQGAIHYGYTF. Written as DNA, the CDR3 is TGTGCCAGCAGTGGACAGGGGGCCATTCATTATGGCTACACCTTC. The V call is TRBV2, the J call TRBJ1-2, with TRBD1 identical over 10 bases. V shed 4 bases and J 5 bases; nucleotides not matched to a gene: 7. CDR3 size: 15 residues. The germline V gene has CDR1 SNHLY and CDR2 FYNNEI.

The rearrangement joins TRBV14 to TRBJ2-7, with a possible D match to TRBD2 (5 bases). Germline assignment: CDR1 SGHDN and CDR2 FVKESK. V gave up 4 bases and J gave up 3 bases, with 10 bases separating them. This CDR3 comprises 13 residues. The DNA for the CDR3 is TGTGCCAGCAGCCTCGGACTCCTCTACGAGCAGTACTTC. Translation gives CASSLGLLYEQYF.

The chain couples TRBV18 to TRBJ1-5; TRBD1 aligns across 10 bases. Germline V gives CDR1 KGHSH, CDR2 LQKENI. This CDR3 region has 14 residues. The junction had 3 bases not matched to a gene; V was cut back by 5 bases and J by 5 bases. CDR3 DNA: TGTGCCAGCTCATCGGACAGGGGGTATCAGCCCCAGCATTTT. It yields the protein CASSSDRGYQPQHF. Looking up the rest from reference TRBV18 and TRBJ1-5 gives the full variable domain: NAGVMQNPRHLVRRRGQEARLRCSPMKGHSHVYWYRQLPEEGLKFMVYLQKENIIDESGMPKERFSAEFPKEGPSILRIQQVVRGDSAAYFCASSSDRGYQPQHFGDGTRLSIL.

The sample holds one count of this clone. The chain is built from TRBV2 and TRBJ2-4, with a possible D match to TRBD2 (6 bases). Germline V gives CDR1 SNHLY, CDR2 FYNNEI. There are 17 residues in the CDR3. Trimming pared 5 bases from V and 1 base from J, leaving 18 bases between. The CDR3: CASSSAGRLGAKNIQYF. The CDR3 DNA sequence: TGTGCCAGCAGTTCGGCTGGGAGGCTAGGGGCCAAAAACATTCAGTACTTC.

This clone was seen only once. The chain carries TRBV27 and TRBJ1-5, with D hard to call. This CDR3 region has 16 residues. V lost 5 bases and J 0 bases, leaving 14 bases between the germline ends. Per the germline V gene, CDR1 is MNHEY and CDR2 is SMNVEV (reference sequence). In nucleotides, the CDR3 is TGTGCCAGCAGTCCTCGGACTTTTCTTAGCAATCAGCCCCAGCATTTT. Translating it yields CASSPRTFLSNQPQHF.

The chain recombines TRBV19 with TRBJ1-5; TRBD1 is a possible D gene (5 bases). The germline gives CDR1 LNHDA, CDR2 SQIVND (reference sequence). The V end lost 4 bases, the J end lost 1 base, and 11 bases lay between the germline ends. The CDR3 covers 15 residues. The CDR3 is CASSSATVSNQPQHF. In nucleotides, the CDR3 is TGTGCCAGTAGTAGCGCGACAGTAAGCAATCAGCCCCAGCATTTT.

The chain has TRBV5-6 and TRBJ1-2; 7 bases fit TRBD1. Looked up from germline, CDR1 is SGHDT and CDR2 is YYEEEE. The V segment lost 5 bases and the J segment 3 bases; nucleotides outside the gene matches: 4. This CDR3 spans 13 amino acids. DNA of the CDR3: TGTGCCAGCAGATACGGACAGGACTATGGCTACACCTTC. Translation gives CASRYGQDYGYTF.

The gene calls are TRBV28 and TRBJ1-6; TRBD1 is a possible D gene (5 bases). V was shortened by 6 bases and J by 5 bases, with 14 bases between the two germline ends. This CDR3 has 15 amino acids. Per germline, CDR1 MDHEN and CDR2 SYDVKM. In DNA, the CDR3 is TGTGCCAGCAGAGGTTACGCGGGGGATAATTCACCCCTCCACTTT. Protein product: CASRGYAGDNSPLHF. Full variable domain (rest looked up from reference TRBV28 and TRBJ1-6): DVKVTQSSRYLVKRTGEKVFLECVQDMDHENMFWYRQDPGLGLRLIYFSYDVKMKEKGDIPEGYSVSREKKERFSLILESASTNQTSMYLCASRGYAGDNSPLHFGNGTRLTVT.

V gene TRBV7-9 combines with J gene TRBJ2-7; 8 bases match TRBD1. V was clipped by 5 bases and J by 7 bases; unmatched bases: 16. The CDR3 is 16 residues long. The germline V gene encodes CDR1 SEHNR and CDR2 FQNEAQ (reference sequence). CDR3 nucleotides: TGTGCCAGCAGCGGACGAACGGACAGGGTAGATTTGGAGCAGTACTTC. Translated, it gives CASSGRTDRVDLEQYF.

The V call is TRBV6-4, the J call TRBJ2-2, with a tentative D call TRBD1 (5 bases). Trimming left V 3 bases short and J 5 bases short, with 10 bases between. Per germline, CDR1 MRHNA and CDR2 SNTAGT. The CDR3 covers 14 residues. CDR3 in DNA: TGTGCCAGCAGTGATGGGGCTACTACCGGGGAGCTGTTTTTT. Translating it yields CASSDGATTGELFF.

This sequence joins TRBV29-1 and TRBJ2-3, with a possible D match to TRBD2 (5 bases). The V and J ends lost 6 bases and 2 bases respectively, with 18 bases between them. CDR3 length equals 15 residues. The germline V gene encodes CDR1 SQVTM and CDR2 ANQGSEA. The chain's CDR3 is CSVRPAGRVTDTQYF. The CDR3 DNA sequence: TGCAGCGTAAGACCTGCGGGCCGGGTCACAGATACGCAGTATTTT.

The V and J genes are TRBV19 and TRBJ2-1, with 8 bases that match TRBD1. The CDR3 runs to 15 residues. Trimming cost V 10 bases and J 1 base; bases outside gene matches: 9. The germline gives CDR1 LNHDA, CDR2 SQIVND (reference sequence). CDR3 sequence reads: CAIGTRDRSYNEQFF. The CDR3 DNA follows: TGTGCCATAGGGACCCGGGACAGGTCCTACAATGAGCAGTTCTTC.